A single sample gave rise to the 12 T cell receptor beta chains below, sequenced in a study of blood T cell repertoires in COVID-19. The assay was immunoSEQ multiplex PCR, and TCRdb's table has in-frame clones only and misses some. The sample shows 200,000 to 250,000 clones, under 90% of them seen only once. The material sequenced was peripheral blood. The receptors were gathered from a man aged 50-60 years with acute or convalescent COVID-19.

The rearrangement links TRBV15 to TRBJ1-2; TRBD1 agrees at 10 bases. Germline V gene data show CDR1 as LNHNV and CDR2 as YYDKDF (reference sequence). The CDR3 totals 14 residues. With 5 bases clipped from V and 5 bases from J, the junction kept 5 bases outside the gene matches. CDR3 DNA: TGTGCCACCAGCCGGGACAGGGGTCTTTATGGCTACACCTTC. It yields the protein CATSRDRGLYGYTF.

The rearrangement uses TRBV30 and TRBJ1-2; 9 bases align to TRBD1. The germline V gene has CDR1 GTSNPN and CDR2 SVGIG (reference sequence). The junction had 7 bases not matched to a gene; V was cut back by 5 bases and J by 3 bases. The CDR3 is 14 residues long. The CDR3 sequence is CAWVKGQGDYGYTF. The DNA for the CDR3 is TGTGCCTGGGTCAAGGGACAGGGCGACTATGGCTACACCTTC.

The J gene is TRBJ1-1, the V gene TRBV13; maybe TRBD1 (6 bases). The length of the CDR3 is 14 residues. V shed 1 base and J shed 7 bases, with 13 bases lying between them. Germline CDR1 and CDR2: PRHDT and FYEKMQ (reference sequence). CDR3 loop: CASSLAPGQSEAFF. Here the CDR3 DNA reads TGTGCCAGCAGCTTAGCACCGGGACAAAGTGAAGCTTTCTTT.

The genes are TRBV5-1 and TRBJ2-2; maybe TRBD1 (6 bases). The germline V and J ends were trimmed by 1 base and 5 bases, with 12 bases remaining between them. The CDR3 extends over 15 amino acids. Looked up from germline, CDR1 is SGHRS and CDR2 is YFSETQ. CDR3 DNA sequence: TGCGCCAGCAGCTTGTGGGGGCAAGGGACCGGGGAGCTGTTTTTT. Protein: CASSLWGQGTGELFF. The variable domain in full, with the rest retrieved from reference TRBV5-1 and TRBJ2-2, is KAGVTQTPRYLIKTRGQQVTLSCSPISGHRSVSWYQQTPGQGLQFLFEYFSETQRNKGNFPGRFSGRQFSNSRSEMNVSTLELGDSALYLCASSLWGQGTGELFFGEGSRLTVL.

The chain couples TRBV4-1 to TRBJ1-2; 9 positions match TRBD1. This CDR3 has 15 amino acids. V gave up 1 base and J gave up 7 bases; unmatched junction bases: 7. CDR1 and CDR2 from the germline V gene are MGHRA and YSYEKL. This chain's CDR3 is CASSQVRTGASGYTF. The CDR3 region has the DNA TGCGCCAGCAGCCAAGTAAGGACAGGGGCGTCTGGCTACACCTTC.

In DNA, the CDR3 is TGTGCCTGGAGTCATTCTCGGGACAGGGGGCTCAATGAGCAGTTCTTC. It specifies CAWSHSRDRGLNEQFF. The V gene is TRBV30, the J gene TRBJ2-1; 12 positions agree with TRBD1. CDR3 length: 16 residues. Germline CDR1 reads GTSNPN; CDR2 reads SVGIG (reference sequence). V was pared by 2 bases and J by 6 bases, with 8 bases of the junction left unmatched.

V is TRBV19 and J is TRBJ1-2; D is perhaps TRBD1 (5 bases). This CDR3 spans 14 amino acids. CDR1 LNHDA and CDR2 SQIVND come from the germline V gene (reference sequence). Trimming took off 9 bases at V and 1 base at J, with 15 bases between the two ends. Here the CDR3 DNA reads TGTGCCAGCCGGGGGGGGTCCCGTAACTATGGCTACACCTTC. It encodes CASRGGSRNYGYTF.

This clone was detected only a few times. The CDR3 DNA reads as TGCGCCAGCAGCCCCGGGAGGTGGGGCTATAATTCACCCCTCCACTTT. Translation gives CASSPGRWGYNSPLHF. This chain connects TRBV5-1 to TRBJ1-6, with D unclear. This CDR3 spans 16 amino acids. Trimming cost V 4 bases and J 3 bases, with 14 bases left between them. Germline V gene lookup returns CDR1 SGHRS and CDR2 YFSETQ.

V gene TRBV3-1 (or the pseudogene TRBV3-2) combines with J gene TRBJ1-2; D is unclear. The CDR3 totals 14 residues. Trimming removed 2 bases from V and 7 bases from J, with 14 bases in between. CDR1 is LGHDT and CDR2 is YNNKEL in the germline V gene (reference sequence). CDR3 nucleotides: TGTGCCAGCAGCCAAACGGGAAAGGGTGGTGGCTACACCTTC. The encoded protein is CASSQTGKGGGYTF.

This clone appeared a few times. This sequence joins TRBV6-1 and TRBJ2-6; D is ambiguous. V shed 4 bases and J shed 0 bases, with 13 bases lying between them. Germline CDR1 MNHNS, CDR2 SASEGT. CDR3 size: 17 residues. The CDR3 DNA reads as TGTGCCAGCAGTGGCTGGCAGACACACTCTGGGGCCAACGTCCTGACTTTC. Translated, it gives CASSGWQTHSGANVLTF.

The CDR3 region is CASSLGTGGFAGELFF. The CDR3 DNA is TGTGCCAGCAGCTTGGGGACAGGGGGCTTCGCCGGGGAGCTGTTTTTT. V usage is TRBV7-3 and J usage is TRBJ2-2, with 12 bases that match TRBD1. Germline-derived CDR1 and CDR2 are SGHTA and FQGTGA. The V and J ends lost 3 bases and 6 bases, in that order; junction bases with no gene match: 5. The CDR3 contains 16 residues.

The chain carries TRBV12-3 or TRBV12-4 and TRBJ1-2; weak D call: TRBD1 (6 bases). Trimming took 7 bases from V and 4 from J, leaving 13 bases between them. The CDR3 is 13 amino acids. This CDR3 reads CASTRTESYGYTF. In nucleotides, the CDR3 is TGTGCCAGCACCAGGACAGAGAGCTATGGCTACACCTTC.